The subject of this entry is one T cell receptor (beta chain). The data were obtained in a study of technical replicates of blood from a handful of donors. Trimming left V 4 bases short and J 6 bases short, with 7 bases between. This CDR3 region has 12 residues. The germline V gene has CDR1 MNHEY and CDR2 SVGAGI. The data were produced by immunoSEQ multiplex PCR, yet TCRdb's version contains in-frame clones alone and is incomplete. The sample contains around 80,000 clones, approximately 91% of which appear only once. V is TRBV6-5 and J is TRBJ2-1; D remains unclear. Sequenced material: T cells isolated from PBMCs. The receptor comes from a human donor in good health. For the CDR3, the DNA is TGTGCCAGCAGTTCCCCCTTCAATGAGCAGTTCTTC. Residues: CASSSPFNEQFF.